This TCR beta chain is drawn from a study of T cells after yellow fever vaccination. The CDR3 consists of 13 residues. The V gene lost 5 bases and the J gene lost 6 bases, with 13 bases spanning the gap. Germline V gene sequence: CDR1 SGHTA, CDR2 FQGNSA. TCR cDNA was made by 5'RACE template switching, adding a universal primer site and UMIs. Each CDR3 protein gets one entry after TCRdb re-called the 5' RACE reads with MiXCR. The table includes approximately 450,000 distinct CDR3 sequences, about 17% detected once. This TCR was recovered from a man in his late teens or twenties who received the YFV17D yellow fever vaccine. Specimen: PBMCs, collected before the yellow fever booster vaccination. The V gene is TRBV7-2, the J gene TRBJ1-2; D is uncertain. In DNA, the CDR3 is TGTGCCAGCAGCCCGGCTAGGGAGGATGGCTACACCTTC. Protein product: CASSPAREDGYTF.